This is a list of T cell receptor beta chains from one sample in a study of PD-1 blockade in classical Hodgkin lymphoma. Produced via immunoSEQ multiplex PCR; TCRdb's table is partial and in-frame only. Of about 93,000 clones in the sample, around 80% are singletons; the top ten hold just under 9.5%. This sample comprised peripheral blood mononuclear cells (PBMCs), obtained before the fourth cycle of nivolumab. These receptors all stem from a human donor with classical Hodgkin lymphoma. Both conserved end residues are part of each CDR3. The order of the fields is CDR3 protein, CDR3 DNA, D gene, J gene, clone size, V gene. The D gene is left open where the match is weak. A row's size may be missing; if present it is once, few, many or a size class.

CDR3aa: CAISGQANTGELFF
CDR3nt: TGTGCCATCAGTGGACAGGCGAACACCGGGGAGCTGTTTTTT
d_gene: -
j_gene: TRBJ2-2
abundance: -
v_gene: TRBV10-3

CDR3aa: CASTDPGRLYGYTF
CDR3nt: TGTGCCAGCACCGACCCTGGGAGACTCTATGGCTACACCTTC
d_gene: -
j_gene: TRBJ1-2
abundance: -
v_gene: TRBV7-2

CDR3aa: CASSLGGMTYEQYF
CDR3nt: TGTGCCAGCAGTTTAGGGGGAATGACCTACGAGCAGTACTTC
d_gene: -
j_gene: TRBJ2-7
abundance: -
v_gene: TRBV28

CDR3aa: CASSPYETDEAFF
CDR3nt: TGTGCCAGTAGTCCTTACGAGACAGATGAAGCTTTCTTT
d_gene: -
j_gene: TRBJ1-1
abundance: once
v_gene: TRBV19

CDR3aa: CASSPAPTGGYGYTF
CDR3nt: TGTGCCAGCAGCCCAGCGCCCACAGGGGGCTATGGCTACACCTTC
d_gene: TRBD1
j_gene: TRBJ1-2
abundance: -
v_gene: TRBV7-3

CDR3aa: CASSLSSWTGSYEQYF
CDR3nt: TGTGCCAGCAGTTTATCATCTTGGACTGGCTCCTACGAGCAGTACTTC
d_gene: -
j_gene: TRBJ2-7
abundance: -
v_gene: TRBV27

CDR3aa: CASSQGQGGFYEQYF
CDR3nt: TGTGCCAGCAGCCAGGGACAGGGAGGGTTCTACGAGCAGTACTTC
d_gene: TRBD1
j_gene: TRBJ2-7
abundance: -
v_gene: TRBV5-5

CDR3aa: CASSDTTSRNEQFF
CDR3nt: TGTGCCAGCAGCGATACGACTAGCAGGAATGAGCAGTTCTTC
d_gene: TRBD2
j_gene: TRBJ2-1
abundance: -
v_gene: TRBV6-6

CDR3aa: CAWIGGEKLFF
CDR3nt: TGTGCCTGGATAGGGGGAGAAAAACTGTTTTTT
d_gene: -
j_gene: TRBJ1-4
abundance: -
v_gene: TRBV30

CDR3aa: CASSIPSSDTQYF
CDR3nt: TGTGCCAGTAGTATTCCCTCTAGTGATACGCAGTATTTT
d_gene: -
j_gene: TRBJ2-3
abundance: -
v_gene: TRBV19

CDR3aa: CASSFTRVTDTQYF
CDR3nt: TGTGCCAGCAGCTTCACCAGGGTCACAGATACGCAGTATTTT
d_gene: -
j_gene: TRBJ2-3
abundance: -
v_gene: TRBV7-2

CDR3aa: CASSLSFTYEQYF
CDR3nt: TGTGCCAGCAGCCTGAGTTTTACCTACGAGCAGTACTTC
d_gene: -
j_gene: TRBJ2-7
abundance: -
v_gene: TRBV7-8

CDR3aa: CASSPQGANSPLHF
CDR3nt: TGTGCCAGCAGCCCCCAGGGGGCGAATTCACCCCTCCACTTT
d_gene: TRBD1
j_gene: TRBJ1-6
abundance: -
v_gene: TRBV6-5

CDR3aa: CASSSLAGGQETQYF
CDR3nt: TGTGCCAGCAGCTCGCTAGCGGGGGGACAAGAGACCCAGTACTTC
d_gene: TRBD2
j_gene: TRBJ2-5
abundance: -
v_gene: TRBV6-1

CDR3aa: CASATPSSGGPQSTQYF
CDR3nt: TGTGCCAGCGCGACACCTTCTAGCGGGGGGCCACAGAGTACGCAGTATTTT
d_gene: TRBD2
j_gene: TRBJ2-3
abundance: -
v_gene: TRBV7-2

CDR3aa: CASSLQGARGTEAFF
CDR3nt: TGTGCCAGCAGCCTACAGGGGGCAAGAGGGACTGAAGCTTTCTTT
d_gene: TRBD1
j_gene: TRBJ1-1
abundance: -
v_gene: TRBV6-1

CDR3aa: CASSEFWGPYEQYF
CDR3nt: TGTGCCAGCAGCGAGTTTTGGGGGCCCTACGAGCAGTACTTC
d_gene: -
j_gene: TRBJ2-7
abundance: -
v_gene: TRBV7-2

CDR3aa: CAISETGDGYTF
CDR3nt: TGTGCCATCAGTGAGACAGGAGATGGCTACACCTTC
d_gene: -
j_gene: TRBJ1-2
abundance: few
v_gene: TRBV10-3

CDR3aa: CAISEFEANEQYF
CDR3nt: TGTGCCATCAGTGAGTTCGAGGCTAACGAGCAGTACTTC
d_gene: -
j_gene: TRBJ2-7
abundance: -
v_gene: TRBV10-3

CDR3aa: CASSPLRGQAQHF
CDR3nt: TGTGCCAGTAGTCCCCTCCGGGGACAAGCCCAGCATTTT
d_gene: -
j_gene: TRBJ1-5
abundance: -
v_gene: TRBV19

CDR3aa: CASSSGQGLWAYSPLHF
CDR3nt: TGTGCCAGCAGCTCGGGACAGGGACTATGGGCTTATTCACCCCTCCACTTT
d_gene: TRBD1
j_gene: TRBJ1-6
abundance: -
v_gene: TRBV11-2

CDR3aa: CASSTGYYGYTF
CDR3nt: TGTGCCAGCAGTACAGGATACTATGGCTACACCTTC
d_gene: -
j_gene: TRBJ1-2
abundance: -
v_gene: TRBV6-6

CDR3aa: CASSRTGSTYEQYF
CDR3nt: TGTGCCAGCAGTAGGACAGGTTCGACGTACGAGCAGTACTTC
d_gene: TRBD1
j_gene: TRBJ2-7
abundance: -
v_gene: TRBV6-1

CDR3aa: CASQSGAPTDTQYF
CDR3nt: TGTGCCAGCCAGAGCGGGGCCCCCACAGATACGCAGTATTTT
d_gene: TRBD2
j_gene: TRBJ2-3
abundance: -
v_gene: TRBV6-5

CDR3aa: CASSPLGGPGTVNEKLFF
CDR3nt: TGTGCCAGCAGTCCCCTTGGGGGCCCTGGGACAGTTAATGAAAAACTGTTTTTT
d_gene: TRBD1
j_gene: TRBJ1-4
abundance: -
v_gene: TRBV27

CDR3aa: CAISERESYGYTF
CDR3nt: TGTGCCATCAGTGAAAGGGAAAGTTATGGCTACACCTTC
d_gene: -
j_gene: TRBJ1-2
abundance: -
v_gene: TRBV10-3

CDR3aa: CASSLSVRYEQYF
CDR3nt: TGTGCCAGCAGCCTCTCTGTGCGGTACGAGCAGTACTTC
d_gene: -
j_gene: TRBJ2-7
abundance: -
v_gene: TRBV28

CDR3aa: CASSRDPSSYEQYF
CDR3nt: TGTGCCAGCAGCCGGGACCCCAGCTCCTACGAGCAGTACTTC
d_gene: -
j_gene: TRBJ2-7
abundance: -
v_gene: TRBV7-2

CDR3aa: CASSLPLQTYEQYF
CDR3nt: TGTGCCAGCAGCTTACCGTTACAGACCTACGAGCAGTACTTC
d_gene: -
j_gene: TRBJ2-7
abundance: -
v_gene: TRBV7-2

CDR3aa: CASGVLAVYNEQFF
CDR3nt: TGTGCCAGCGGGGTACTAGCGGTCTACAATGAGCAGTTCTTC
d_gene: TRBD2
j_gene: TRBJ2-1
abundance: -
v_gene: TRBV2

CDR3aa: CASSALAGGRDTQYF
CDR3nt: TGCGCCAGCAGCGCTCTAGCGGGGGGGCGAGATACGCAGTATTTT
d_gene: TRBD2
j_gene: TRBJ2-3
abundance: -
v_gene: TRBV5-1

CDR3aa: CASSWTGIEDTEAFF
CDR3nt: TGTGCCAGCAGCTGGACAGGGATTGAAGACACTGAAGCTTTCTTT
d_gene: TRBD1
j_gene: TRBJ1-1
abundance: few
v_gene: TRBV5-6

CDR3aa: CASTWGQNGNEQFF
CDR3nt: TGTGCCAGCACCTGGGGGCAGAATGGCAATGAGCAGTTCTTC
d_gene: -
j_gene: TRBJ2-1
abundance: -
v_gene: TRBV6-6

CDR3aa: CASSQALPRALNTEAFF
CDR3nt: TGCGCCAGCAGCCAAGCCCTACCCAGGGCTTTGAACACTGAAGCTTTCTTT
d_gene: -
j_gene: TRBJ1-1
abundance: -
v_gene: TRBV4-3

CDR3aa: CASSLTGSTEAFF
CDR3nt: TGTGCCAGCAGCCTGACAGGGAGCACTGAAGCTTTCTTT
d_gene: TRBD1
j_gene: TRBJ1-1
abundance: -
v_gene: TRBV6-4

CDR3aa: CSVGTVYGYTF
CDR3nt: TGCAGCGTTGGAACAGTTTATGGCTACACCTTC
d_gene: -
j_gene: TRBJ1-2
abundance: -
v_gene: TRBV29-1

CDR3aa: CAISEGRSGANVLTF
CDR3nt: TGTGCCATCAGTGAGGGGAGGTCCGGGGCCAACGTCCTGACTTTC
d_gene: -
j_gene: TRBJ2-6
abundance: -
v_gene: TRBV10-3

CDR3aa: CASSYPSTGGSQSLAKNIQYF
CDR3nt: TGTGCCAGCAGTTACCCCTCAACGGGGGGAAGCCAATCCTTAGCCAAAAACATTCAGTACTTC
d_gene: TRBD2
j_gene: TRBJ2-4
abundance: -
v_gene: TRBV28

CDR3aa: CASSYSFGGRTEQFF
CDR3nt: TGTGCCAGCAGTTACTCTTTCGGGGGACGTACCGAGCAGTTCTTC
d_gene: -
j_gene: TRBJ2-1
abundance: -
v_gene: TRBV6-5